This T cell receptor beta chain originates from a study of cytotoxic CD8 clonotypes in ibrutinib-treated CLL. In germline, CDR1 is SGHNT, CDR2 YYREEE (reference sequence). V shed 4 bases and J shed 3 bases, with 8 bases lying between them. This CDR3 has 13 residues. General observations from the study: Clonality grew at ibrutinib response; at progression, it decreased back toward baseline. Public clonotypes (which were uncommon) either contracted or remained stable on treatment. Pretreatment clonality was elevated relative to age-matched healthy donors and paralleled circulating CD8+ T-cell counts.

Roughly 1.9 micrograms of genomic DNA from cryopreserved PBMCs went into TCR beta libraries. TCRdb's copy holds only in-frame clones and misses some; the assay was immunoSEQ multiplex PCR. This sample has 300,000 or so clones, with roughly 70% found just once. For this clone: Antigen: not known.

The V and J genes are TRBV5-4 and TRBJ1-5; no definite D call. This clonotype originated in a human donor with chronic lymphocytic leukemia. The sequencing here drew on PBMCs, taken after 36 months of ibrutinib treatment. The CDR3 nucleotides read TGTGCCAGCAGCCCCGACCTCAATCAGCCCCAGCATTTT. Residues: CASSPDLNQPQHF. Supplemented by reference TRBV5-4 and TRBJ1-5, the full variable domain reads ETGVTQSPTHLIKTRGQQVTLRCSSQSGHNTVSWYQQALGQGPQFIFQYYREEENGRGNFPPRFSGLQFPNYSSELNVNALELDDSALYLCASSPDLNQPQHFGDGTRLSIL.